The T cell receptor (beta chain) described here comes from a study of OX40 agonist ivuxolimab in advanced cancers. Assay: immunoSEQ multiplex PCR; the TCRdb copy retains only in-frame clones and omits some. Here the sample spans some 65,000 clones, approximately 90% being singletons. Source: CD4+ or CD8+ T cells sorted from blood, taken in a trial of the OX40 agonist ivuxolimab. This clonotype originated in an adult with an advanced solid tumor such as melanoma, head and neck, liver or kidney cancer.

The CDR3 sequence is CASSSADNSPLHF. As DNA, the CDR3 is TGTGCCAGCAGTTCGGCCGATAATTCACCCCTCCACTTT. The chain recombines TRBV6-6 with TRBJ1-6, with unresolved D. Trimming took 4 bases from V and 5 from J, leaving 6 bases between them. CDR1 and CDR2 from the germline V gene are MNHNY and SVGAGI (reference sequence). The CDR3 is made up of 13 amino acids.